Below, one T cell receptor (beta chain) is given with its context. As yet, its antigen is unknown. The PCR employed 60 Vbeta primers together with 13 Jbeta primers. Here immunoSEQ multiplex PCR was the method, and the copy in TCRdb shows in-frame clones only, minus some. The sample gives around 45,000 clones, about half of which show up once; 5.5% to 7% is in the top ten. The entry originates in a study of cytomegalovirus exposure and HLA in healthy donors. Germline V gene data show CDR1 as MNHNY and CDR2 as SVGAGI (reference sequence). The CDR3 has 15 residues. V was shortened by 2 bases and J by 3 bases, with 11 bases between the two germline ends. Overall study results and limits: In a later analysis, compared with equally common non-associated chains, HLA-associated beta chains were more expanded. Rare TCR sequences dominated, though some public TCRs recurred in many donors. Further analysis was carried out later, and it showed several of the most significant clusters appearing linked to common viral pathogens. Earlier findings revealed that most TCR beta V segments proved productive either about 87% or about 30% of the time.

Sample: PBMCs. V usage is TRBV6-6 and J usage is TRBJ1-5; D is perhaps TRBD1 (5 bases). The source of this sequence is a man between 60 and 70 years old in good health and CMV-seronegative. This chain's CDR3 is CASSYDTGANQPQHF. CDR3 DNA sequence: TGTGCCAGCAGTTACGATACAGGCGCCAATCAGCCCCAGCATTTT.